Below are 9 T cell receptor beta chains sequenced from a single sample in a study of blood T cell repertoires in COVID-19. Profiling relied on immunoSEQ multiplex PCR, and the TCRdb table lists in-frame clones only, not all of them. Of a few hundred thousand clones listed, approximately 89% are singletons. Sequenced input: PBMCs or T cells enriched from blood (not recorded which). Receptors originate from a woman aged 45-60 years who had been exposed to COVID-19.

The V gene is TRBV19, the J gene TRBJ1-1; D is perhaps TRBD1 (6 bases). This CDR3 region has 15 residues. From germline, CDR1 is LNHDA and CDR2 SQIVND (reference sequence). V was trimmed by 5 bases and J by 7 bases, leaving 20 bases between them. CDR3 DNA sequence: TGTGCCAGTAGTGCAATTTCCCACAGGGATCATGAAGCTTTCTTT. This codes for CASSAISHRDHEAFF.

The V gene is TRBV6-5, the J gene TRBJ1-6; D not resolved. The germline gives CDR1 MNHEY, CDR2 SVGAGI. This CDR3 region has 16 residues. Deletions cut 0 bases from V and 4 bases from J, with 10 bases between. CDR3 sequence reads: CASSYSPQIYNSPLHF. As DNA, the CDR3 is TGTGCCAGCAGTTACTCACCCCAGATATATAATTCACCCCTCCACTTT.

This chain joins TRBV19 and TRBJ2-3; 10 nucleotides align to TRBD2. The germline CDR1 and CDR2 sequences are LNHDA and SQIVND (reference sequence). The CDR3 spans 15 residues. V shed 6 bases, J shed 4 bases, and the junction held 7 bases outside the gene matches. In DNA, the CDR3 is TGTGCCAGTAGCGATAGCGGGGGGATCGCAGATACGCAGTATTTT. This sequence encodes CASSDSGGIADTQYF.

The CDR3 region is CASSPLAQTSGGATPYNEQFF. Written as DNA, the CDR3 is TGTGCCAGCAGCCCTCTAGCGCAGACTAGCGGGGGGGCGACGCCCTACAATGAGCAGTTCTTC. This chain joins TRBV14 and TRBJ2-1; 14 nucleotides align to TRBD2. The CDR3 extends over 21 amino acids. J lost 2 bases, V lost 4 bases, and 16 bases had no gene match. The germline V gene encodes CDR1 SGHDN and CDR2 FVKESK. The entire variable domain, with the rest obtained from reference TRBV14 and TRBJ2-1, is as follows: EAGVTQFPSHSVIEKGQTVTLRCDPISGHDNLYWYRRVMGKEIKFLLHFVKESKQDESGMPNNRFLAERTGGTYSTLKVQPAELEDSGVYFCASSPLAQTSGGATPYNEQFFGPGTRLTVL.

V and J are TRBV2 and TRBJ1-5; 7 nucleotides line up with TRBD1. The CDR3 is 15 amino acids. Looked up from germline, CDR1 is SNHLY and CDR2 is FYNNEI. The V gene end was trimmed by 5 bases and the J gene end by 5 bases; junction bases not matched to a gene: 9. The CDR3: CASSSARGIYQPQHF. As DNA, the CDR3 is TGTGCCAGCAGTTCGGCCAGGGGGATTTATCAGCCCCAGCATTTT.

The V call is TRBV2, the J call TRBJ2-2; 11 bases align to TRBD2. This CDR3 has 15 residues. The V segment lost 7 bases and the J segment 1 base; nucleotides outside the gene matches: 2. Germline CDR1 and CDR2: SNHLY and FYNNEI. CDR3 nucleotide sequence: TGTGCCAGCATTGGACTAGCGGGGAACACCGGGGAGCTGTTTTTT. Its protein is CASIGLAGNTGELFF.

V usage is TRBV5-1 and J usage is TRBJ1-1; TRBD1 might be the D (5 bases). The CDR3 runs to 20 residues. CDR1 and CDR2 from the germline V gene are SGHRS and YFSETQ. Trimming took 4 bases from V and 0 from J, leaving 28 bases between them. CDR3 sequence: CASSTGTQEILGSLNTEAFF. CDR3 in DNA: TGCGCCAGCAGCACCGGGACTCAAGAGATCTTGGGGAGCCTGAACACTGAAGCTTTCTTT.

This rearrangement joins TRBV3-1 (or the pseudogene TRBV3-2) to TRBJ2-1; possibly TRBD2 for D (5 bases). Trimming took 1 base from V and 6 from J, leaving 10 bases between them. The CDR3 length is 14 residues. Germline V lookup: CDR1 LGHDT, CDR2 YNNKEL (reference sequence). CDR3: CASSQGAAPNEQFF. The CDR3 DNA reads as TGTGCCAGCAGCCAAGGAGCGGCGCCCAATGAGCAGTTCTTC.

This chain joins TRBV7-2 and TRBJ2-5; maybe TRBD1 (6 bases). V dropped 2 bases and J dropped 1 base, with 14 bases sitting between them. Germline V CDR1 and CDR2: SGHTA, FQGNSA. The CDR3 covers 16 residues. Here the CDR3 reads CASSLSPAGAQETQYF. The CDR3 nucleotides are TGTGCCAGCAGCTTATCCCCAGCAGGGGCCCAAGAGACCCAGTACTTC.